The clone carrying this T cell receptor (beta chain) was counted between two and nine times. V was pared by 4 bases and J by 8 bases, with 15 bases of the junction left unmatched. CDR1 is KGHDR and CDR2 is SFDVKD in the germline V gene. CDR3 length: 18 residues. Method: immunoSEQ multiplex PCR; TCRdb's copy keeps in-frame clones and lacks some. This table has about 150,000 clones, under 90% appearing once. The data were obtained in a study of blood T cell repertoires in COVID-19. As for the study in general: Specimens from acute and convalescent COVID-19 originated in the United States, Italy and Spain. T cells, B-cell-depleted T cells, or PBMCs provided the cDNA or gDNA that served as material.

Sequences were obtained from peripheral blood. The J gene is TRBJ2-1, the V gene TRBV24-1, with 11 bases aligning to TRBD2. This receptor was taken from a man aged 55 to 69 with acute or convalescent COVID-19. CDR3 loop: CATSETSGILHLEDEQFF. In DNA, the CDR3 is TGTGCCACCAGTGAGACTAGCGGGATTCTTCACTTGGAGGATGAGCAGTTCTTC.